Presented here are 7 T cell receptor beta chains from one specimen sequenced in a study of identical twins. TCRdb re-analysed the 5' RACE reads in MiXCR, keeping a single row per CDR3 protein. The profile covers approximately 700,000 distinct CDR3 sequences, with roughly 18% appearing a single time and around 12% taken by the ten largest. The data also belong to a second study, concerning T cells expressing NK-cell markers.

The sample comprised PBMCs. Receptor source: a woman aged 18-29 years in good health.

V is TRBV6-2 or TRBV6-3 and J is TRBJ1-1; 9 bases agree with TRBD1. Looked up from germline, CDR1 is MNHEY and CDR2 is SVGEGT. This CDR3 is 13 amino acids long. J was trimmed by 3 bases and V by 11 bases; bases with no gene match: 7. This CDR3 is CAVGGQGHTEAFF. The CDR3 DNA is TGTGCCGTAGGAGGACAGGGGCACACTGAAGCTTTCTTT.

This clonotype has only a few counts. The CDR3 loop reads CASSPPVGREDFTGELFF. CDR3 nucleotide sequence: TGTGCCAGCAGCCCCCCAGTGGGGCGGGAGGATTTCACCGGGGAGCTGTTTTTT. The V call is TRBV9, the J call TRBJ2-2, with 8 bases identical to TRBD2. The CDR3 runs to 18 residues. Germline values: CDR1 SGDLS, CDR2 YYNGEE. The V and J ends lost 4 bases and 4 bases, in that order; junction bases with no gene match: 15.

The chain combines TRBV5-1 with TRBJ1-1; tentatively, D is TRBD1 (5 bases). Germline-derived CDR1 and CDR2 are SGHRS and YFSETQ. V was shortened by 3 bases and J by 4 bases, with 13 bases between the two germline ends. The CDR3 is 14 amino acids. The CDR3 sequence: CASSSGGEGTEAFF. DNA for the CDR3: TGCGCCAGCAGCTCCGGGGGAGAGGGCACTGAAGCTTTCTTT.

The chain couples TRBV5-1 to TRBJ1-5; maybe TRBD1 (5 bases). V was cut by 4 bases and J by 6 bases, with 11 bases left in between. The length of the CDR3 is 13 residues. Looked up from germline, CDR1 is SGHRS and CDR2 is YFSETQ. CDR3 coding DNA: TGCGCCAGCAGCGTGGGACTGAGTCAGCCCCAGCATTTT. Translated: CASSVGLSQPQHF.

This chain joins TRBV27 and TRBJ1-3; D gene unclear. The V and J ends lost 3 bases and 7 bases respectively, with 13 bases between them. Germline V gene lookup returns CDR1 MNHEY and CDR2 SMNVEV (reference sequence). This CDR3 is built from 14 residues. CDR3 amino acids: CASSFRSFGNTIYF. Here the CDR3 DNA reads TGTGCCAGCAGTTTTAGGTCATTCGGTAACACCATATATTTT.

This chain joins TRBV6-4 and TRBJ2-2; 7 positions match TRBD2. Germline V lookup: CDR1 MRHNA, CDR2 SNTAGT. This CDR3 has 16 residues. V dropped 5 bases and J dropped 1; count of bases not matched to a gene: 7. CDR3 nucleotides: TGTGCCAGCAGTCTCGAAGCGGGATGGAACACCGGGGAGCTGTTTTTT. Amino acids: CASSLEAGWNTGELFF.

The sample holds a few counts of this clonotype. CDR3 nucleotides: TGTGCCAGCAGCCCAACCCTCCAGGTCACCAATGAGCAGTTCTTC. Its translation is CASSPTLQVTNEQFF. V is TRBV16 and J is TRBJ2-1; no firm D call. The germline V gene has CDR1 KGHSY and CDR2 FQNENV. With 4 bases removed from V and 6 bases from J, the gap between germline ends came to 16 bases. There are 15 residues in the CDR3.